These 7 T cell receptor beta chains were sequenced from one sample in a study of blood T cell repertoires in COVID-19. Sequencing used immunoSEQ multiplex PCR; TCRdb keeps in-frame clones, though not all of them. The data show around 190,000 clones, roughly 85% seen once. The sequencing input was PBMCs or T cells enriched from blood (not recorded which). Receptors were obtained from a young woman who had recovered from COVID-19.

The chain employs TRBV10-2 and TRBJ1-2, with D unclear. The CDR3 length is 14 residues. The V gene lost 5 bases and the J gene lost 1 base, with 11 bases spanning the gap. CDR1 WSHSY and CDR2 SAAADI come from the germline V gene. The CDR3 nucleotides read TGCGCCAGCAGTCCTCGGGAGATTAACTATGGCTACACCTTC. Translating it yields CASSPREINYGYTF.

The CDR3 bases are TGTGCCAGCAGCTTGGGACAGCTTTACGAGCAGTACTTC. Translation: CASSLGQLYEQYF. This sequence joins TRBV5-4 and TRBJ2-7, with TRBD1 as a possible D gene (5 bases). CDR3 length equals 13 residues. From germline, CDR1 is SGHNT and CDR2 YYREEE (reference sequence). The germline V and J ends were trimmed by 0 bases and 4 bases, with 8 bases remaining between them.

V gene TRBV19 combines with J gene TRBJ2-6, with D hard to call. Germline CDR1 LNHDA, CDR2 SQIVND (reference sequence). The CDR3 runs to 16 residues. V gave up 5 bases and J gave up 4 bases, with 15 bases separating them. The CDR3 loop reads CASSSPTQAGANVLTF. CDR3 DNA: TGTGCCAGTAGTTCCCCCACCCAGGCGGGGGCCAACGTCCTGACTTTC.

CDR3 sequence (DNA): TGTGCCAGCAGCCAACAGGATCAAGAGACCCAGTACTTC. This sequence encodes CASSQQDQETQYF. The chain uses TRBV11-2 and TRBJ2-5, with D perhaps TRBD1 (5 bases). Trimming cost V 5 bases and J 2 bases, with 9 bases left between them. Germline V gives CDR1 SGHAT, CDR2 FQNNGV. This CDR3 comprises 13 residues.

The chain couples TRBV2 to TRBJ2-7; D gene unclear. Per germline, CDR1 SNHLY and CDR2 FYNNEI. Trimming removed 6 bases at V and 6 bases at J, with 18 bases between. The CDR3 extends over 14 amino acids. The CDR3 DNA follows: TGTGCCAGCAGGGCGGATGGTTATCGGAGCGAGCAGTACTTC. Translating it yields CASRADGYRSEQYF. Full variable domain (remainder filled in from reference TRBV2 and TRBJ2-7): EPEVTQTPSHQVTQMGQEVILRCVPISNHLYFYWYRQILGQKVEFLVSFYNNEISEKSEIFDDQFSVERPDGSNFTLKIRSTKLEDSAMYFCASRADGYRSEQYFGPGTRLTVT.

This sequence joins TRBV18 and TRBJ1-1, with TRBD1 as a possible D gene (6 bases). The CDR3 loop spans 15 amino acids. V was trimmed by 3 bases and J by 2 bases, leaving 13 bases between them. Per germline, CDR1 KGHSH and CDR2 LQKENI. The CDR3 loop is CASSPMQGTNTEAFF. The CDR3 nucleotides are TGTGCCAGCTCACCGATGCAGGGGACCAACACTGAAGCTTTCTTT.

In this sample, this clone turned up a few times. The J gene is TRBJ1-6, the V gene TRBV15, with D tentatively TRBD1 (6 bases). CDR3 length: 13 amino acids. Between the trimmed V and J ends, which lost 3 bases and 8 bases, there was a span of 8 bases. The germline V gene has CDR1 LNHNV and CDR2 YYDKDF (reference sequence). The CDR3 sequence is CATSSRGDSPLHF. CDR3 in DNA: TGTGCCACCAGCAGCAGGGGAGATTCACCCCTCCACTTT.